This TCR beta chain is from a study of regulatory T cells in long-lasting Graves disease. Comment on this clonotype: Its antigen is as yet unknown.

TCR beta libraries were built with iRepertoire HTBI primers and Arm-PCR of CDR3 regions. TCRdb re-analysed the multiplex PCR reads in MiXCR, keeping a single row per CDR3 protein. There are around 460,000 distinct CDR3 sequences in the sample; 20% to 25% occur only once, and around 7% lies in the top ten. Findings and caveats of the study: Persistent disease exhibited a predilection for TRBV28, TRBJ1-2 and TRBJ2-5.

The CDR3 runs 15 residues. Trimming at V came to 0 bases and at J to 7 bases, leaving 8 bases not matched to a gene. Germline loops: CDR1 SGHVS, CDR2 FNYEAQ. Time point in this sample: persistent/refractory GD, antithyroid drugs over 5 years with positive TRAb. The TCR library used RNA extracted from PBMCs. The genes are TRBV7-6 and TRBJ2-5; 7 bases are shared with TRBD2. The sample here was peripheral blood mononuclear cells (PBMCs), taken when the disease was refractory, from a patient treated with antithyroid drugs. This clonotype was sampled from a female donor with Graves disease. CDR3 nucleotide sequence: TGTGCCAGCAGCTTAGCGCAGGGAGGGTTTGGGACCCAGTACTTC. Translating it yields CASSLAQGGFGTQYF.